The 18 T cell receptor beta chains listed next were all sequenced from one sample in a study of T cells after yellow fever vaccination. TCRdb called the 5' RACE reads again in MiXCR, with one record for every CDR3 protein. The sample includes under 350,000 distinct CDR3 sequences, 4.1% of them seen just once. Sequences were derived from PBMCs, sampled 5 days after the yellow fever booster vaccination. The source is a man between 18 and 29 years old who received the YFV17D yellow fever vaccine.

Many counts were recorded for this clonotype. The chain employs TRBV6-4 and TRBJ1-6; D is undetermined. The CDR3 contains 13 residues. Per the germline V gene, CDR1 is MRHNA and CDR2 is SNTAGT. V gave up 6 bases and J gave up 8 bases, with 11 bases separating them. This CDR3 reads CASRRTADSPLHF. The CDR3 DNA follows: TGTGCCAGCAGGAGGACGGCAGATTCACCCCTCCACTTT.

The gene calls are TRBV19 and TRBJ1-1, with 7 bases matching TRBD1. The CDR3 spans 14 residues. In germline, CDR1 is LNHDA, CDR2 SQIVND (reference sequence). J was trimmed by 3 bases and V by 5 bases; bases with no gene match: 6. The CDR3 protein is CASSARQGDTEAFF. CDR3 bases: TGTGCCAGTAGTGCCCGACAGGGAGACACTGAAGCTTTCTTT.

This chain uses TRBV5-3 with TRBJ2-1; D might be TRBD1 (5 bases). TRBV5-3 falls under the ORF class, with uncertain function. The V gene lost 4 bases and the J gene lost 2 bases, with 13 bases spanning the gap. The CDR3 spans 15 residues. The CDR3 loop reads CARSQTQAPYNEQFF. CDR3 DNA: TGTGCCAGAAGCCAGACACAGGCTCCCTACAATGAGCAGTTCTTC.

The table lists this clonotype with many counts. The V gene is TRBV20-1, the J gene TRBJ2-6; D gene uncertain. Germline loops: CDR1 DFQATT, CDR2 SNEGSKA (reference sequence). V lost 5 bases and J lost 0, with 8 bases in between. The length of the CDR3 is 14 residues. CDR3 bases: TGCAGTGCTTCTGTTTACTCTGGGGCCAACGTCCTGACTTTC. Its translation is CSASVYSGANVLTF.

The chain recombines TRBV9 with TRBJ1-1; 7 nucleotides align to TRBD1. V dropped 0 bases and J dropped 3; count of bases not matched to a gene: 11. The CDR3 loop spans 17 amino acids. Per the germline V gene, CDR1 is SGDLS and CDR2 is YYNGEE. The CDR3 region is CASSVDPQGRMDTEAFF. The DNA for the CDR3 is TGTGCCAGCAGCGTAGACCCACAGGGGAGGATGGACACTGAAGCTTTCTTT.

The rearrangement uses TRBV5-6 and TRBJ2-2; a weak D match, TRBD2 (6 bases). The CDR3 sequence is 16 residues long. Germline V gene sequence: CDR1 SGHDT, CDR2 YYEEEE. Trimming took 0 bases from V and 7 from J, leaving 16 bases between them. CDR3 sequence: CASSLDIGDFSGELFF. The CDR3 DNA follows: TGTGCCAGCAGCTTGGATATTGGGGACTTCAGCGGGGAGCTGTTTTTT.

The chain has TRBV12-3 or TRBV12-4 and TRBJ1-4, with a weak D call TRBD1 (6 bases). Trimming stripped 5 bases from V and 8 bases from J, with 15 bases between. This CDR3 has 14 residues. As DNA, the CDR3 is TGTGCCAGCAGTCTGGACAGCCGGTCGGAAAAACTGTTTTTT. This translates into CASSLDSRSEKLFF.

This clonotype was seen at least ten times. The CDR3 nucleotides read TGTGCCAGCAGGTCCCCGGGACTAGCGGTTAACACCGGGGAGCTGTTTTTT. Residues: CASRSPGLAVNTGELFF. The rearrangement joins TRBV6-2 or TRBV6-3 to TRBJ2-2, with 11 bases fitting TRBD2. Germline loops: CDR1 MNHEY, CDR2 SVGEGT. CDR3 size: 17 residues. V shed 6 bases and J 2 bases; nucleotides not matched to a gene: 8.

This clonotype was seen many times. This CDR3 is CASSIIGGTDTQYF. The CDR3 nucleotides are TGTGCCAGCAGCATCATAGGGGGCACAGATACGCAGTATTTT. The chain recombines TRBV7-3 with TRBJ2-3, with a weak D call TRBD1 (5 bases). CDR1 is SGHTA, CDR2 FQGTGA, per germline. Trimming stripped 5 bases from V and 1 base from J, with 10 bases between. The CDR3 has 14 residues.

The sample holds a few counts of this clonotype. The chain employs TRBV28 and TRBJ2-4; D is unresolved. Trimming left V 6 bases short and J 15 bases short, with 21 bases between. This CDR3 is 13 amino acids long. Germline V CDR1 and CDR2: MDHEN, SYDVKM. CDR3: CASRTWQDLSWYF. DNA for the CDR3: TGTGCCAGCAGAACATGGCAGGACCTATCTTGGTACTTC. The entire variable domain, with the rest obtained from reference TRBV28 and TRBJ2-4, is as follows: DVKVTQSSRYLVKRTGEKVFLECVQDMDHENMFWYRQDPGLGLRLIYFSYDVKMKEKGDIPEGYSVSREKKERFSLILESASTNQTSMYLCASRTWQDLSWYFGAGTRLSVL.

This clonotype was seen repeatedly, ten times or more. The chain couples TRBV6-5 to TRBJ2-6; D not certain. Germline V gene lookup returns CDR1 MNHEY and CDR2 SVGAGI. Trimming removed 1 base at V and 0 bases at J, with 7 bases between. CDR3 length: 16 residues. The chain's CDR3 is CASSYWRDSGANVLTF. In DNA, the CDR3 is TGTGCCAGCAGTTACTGGCGTGACTCTGGGGCCAACGTCCTGACTTTC.

Only a few counts were recorded for this clonotype. V gene TRBV2 combines with J gene TRBJ2-7, with D hard to call. The CDR3 consists of 12 residues. V lost 7 bases and J 4 bases, leaving 11 bases between the germline ends. Germline V gives CDR1 SNHLY, CDR2 FYNNEI. The CDR3, as DNA: TGTGCCAGCACCGAAGACGGTTACGAGCAGTACTTC. Its protein product is CASTEDGYEQYF.

This clonotype was observed a handful of times. The chain carries TRBV7-2 and TRBJ2-5, with D unclear. The CDR3 has 14 amino acids. Germline V gene data show CDR1 as SGHTA and CDR2 as FQGNSA. The ends were cut back, 0 bases at V and 5 bases at J, with 10 bases in the middle. The CDR3 loop reads CASSLARARETQYF. The CDR3 DNA sequence: TGTGCCAGCAGCTTAGCTCGTGCTCGGGAGACCCAGTACTTC.

This clonotype was counted many times. This chain links TRBV5-1 with TRBJ2-3; TRBD1 might be the D (5 bases). The CDR3 contains 15 residues. CDR1 and CDR2 from the germline V gene are SGHRS and YFSETQ. V lost 4 bases and J lost 2, with 14 bases in between. CDR3 coding DNA: TGCGCCAGCAGCCCGTTAGGGGCGCCCACAGATACGCAGTATTTT. Protein: CASSPLGAPTDTQYF.

This clonotype occurred many times. This chain connects TRBV12-3 or TRBV12-4 to TRBJ1-1; D gene uncertain. This CDR3 spans 13 amino acids. V lost 4 bases and J 6 bases, leaving 12 bases between the germline ends. The chain's CDR3 is CASSSLPRPEAFF. In DNA, the CDR3 is TGTGCCAGCAGTTCCCTCCCCAGGCCTGAAGCTTTCTTT.

This clonotype came up many times. The chain links TRBV27 to TRBJ2-6; D ambiguous. CDR3 length: 16 amino acids. Looked up from germline, CDR1 is MNHEY and CDR2 is SMNVEV (reference sequence). CDR3 bases: TGTCCTATAATTCCCGGACGTCCCTCTGGGGCCAACGTCCTGACTTTC. Amino acid sequence: CPIIPGRPSGANVLTF.

This clonotype has a count of ten or more. The chain joins TRBV5-6 to TRBJ2-3; D not resolved. Germline assignment: CDR1 SGHDT and CDR2 YYEEEE. The V gene lost 0 bases and the J gene lost 6 bases, with 11 bases spanning the gap. The CDR3 has 14 residues. CDR3 sequence (DNA): TGTGCCAGCAGCTTGGGTCAGGCAGGTGATACGCAGTATTTT. The encoded protein is CASSLGQAGDTQYF.

Many counts were recorded for this clonotype. The chain carries TRBV7-2 and TRBJ2-3; no clear D gene. Between the trimmed V and J ends, which lost 1 base and 7 bases, there was a span of 9 bases. CDR1 SGHTA and CDR2 FQGNSA come from the germline V gene. This CDR3 is built from 13 residues. CDR3 in DNA: TGTGCCAGCAGCTTAGAAGCCGAAAATACGCAGTATTTT. This sequence encodes CASSLEAENTQYF.